One T cell receptor beta chain is described in this entry. Its antigen remains unidentified. Sequencing was carried out with a NextSeq 550. The Human TCR Profiling Kit (MiLaboratory) was used to make UMI-labeled 5' RACE TRB cDNA libraries. The full amount of extracted RNA was used for cDNA synthesis, and the full amount of resulting cDNA was used for PCR amplification. Libraries were prepared in parallel with an identical number of PCR cycles. On the study's bioinformatics: With a minimum of two reads required per UMI, MIGEC and MiXCR pulled out about 57,000 +/- 9,900 unique UMI-labeled TRB cDNA molecules from each library. An average of approximately 40,000 +/- 10,000 functional in-frame TRB CDR3 nucleotide clonotypes without stop codons was found per library. After each sample was downsampled to 5000 UMI-labeled TRB molecules, VDJtools was used to calculate diversity metrics such as normalized Shannon-Wiener and Chao1. VDJtools was used to calculate clonotype-size-weighted physicochemical properties of the central five CDR3 residues, namely interaction energy, strength, volume and Kidera factor 4. After the reads were reprocessed by TCRdb, one entry was made per CDR3 protein sequence, with no DNA. TCRdb's processing, not the authors', yielded these V and J calls. The data table for this sample lists 50,000 to 75,000 distinct CDR3 sequences. 3.5% to 5% of the sample comes from the top ten.

The source of the sample is a study of CXCR3-negative and CXCR3-positive naive CD8 T cells (dated by TCRdb to the late 2010s). Study-level background: In total, around 140 million TRB reads were obtained, or roughly 1.5 +/- 0.3 million reads per library. Naive subsets from a handful of donors and memory cells from 3 donors were included in the TRBV-TRBJ cluster analysis. Diversity and physicochemical repertoire analyses were performed on about ten donors pooled from two independent experiments. Points the paper makes about the study in general: Both naive subsets had comparably high repertoire diversity, while memory CD8+ T cells had much lower repertoire diversity. Freshly isolated PBMCs were used for most assays because CXCR3 expression went down partially after cryopreservation. Naive CXCR3-negative and CXCR3-positive cells from the same donor showed similar TRBV-TRBJ usage, whereas memory cells showed distinct patterns. Compared with CXCR3-negative naive cells, CXCR3-positive naive cells had TRB CDR3s with higher hydrophobicity (lower Kidera factor 4), lower energy, and higher strength and volume indices. Because surface CD5, which is linked to self-reactivity in mice, was comparable between the naive subsets, TCR interaction strength was also inferred from the physicochemical properties of TRB CDR3s.

Each CD8+ T cell subset was flow-sorted in triplicate, and approximately 280,000 cells per subset were placed directly into RLT lysis buffer. To keep memory contaminants out, a stringent definition of naive CD8+ T cells was applied: CD45RO-CCR7+CD27+CD95-. Peripheral blood mononuclear cells were isolated from buffy coats by standard density gradient centrifugation. A FACSAria III was used to flow-sort naive CD8+ T cells into CXCR3-negative and CXCR3-positive populations. Total RNA was extracted from sorted cells with an RNeasy Mini Kit. Its CDR3 holds 13 amino acids, cysteine through phenylalanine. The nucleotide record is missing. According to the germline V gene, CDR1 reads MDHEN and CDR2 reads SYDVKM.

The TCR was taken from a human donor in good health. Some clones in this sample may be carry-over from other donors' samples. This sequence uses TRBV28 and TRBJ1-5. The sample taken for sequencing was naive CXCR3- CD8+ T cells from blood. The cell subset or site label here, explained by the study, means: CD45RO-CCR7+CD27+CD95- naive CD8+ T cells lacking CXCR3 (TNR3-). The CDR3 region has the sequence CASRRGSNQPQHF. The CDR3 plus the reference TRBV28 and TRBJ1-5 genes for the other parts give the full variable domain: DVKVTQSSRYLVKRTGEKVFLECVQDMDHENMFWYRQDPGLGLRLIYFSYDVKMKEKGDIPEGYSVSREKKERFSLILESASTNQTSMYLCASRRGSNQPQHFGDGTRLSIL.